Listed below are T cell receptor beta chains from one sample, sequenced in a study of cytomegalovirus exposure and HLA in healthy donors. Repertoires were generated with immunoSEQ multiplex PCR, while TCRdb's copy carries only in-frame clones and drops some. The table includes 150,000 to 200,000 clones, around 82% detected once. The sample taken for sequencing was PBMCs. The receptors come from a man aged 55-75 years in good health and CMV-seronegative. Each CDR3 is given with its conserved first and last residue. Each record gives: V gene, D gene, clone size, J gene, CDR3 DNA, CDR3 protein. D genes are given only for firm matches. The size field is filled for only some rows; it gives once, few, many or a size class.

v_gene: TRBV4-3
d_gene: TRBD1
abundance: NA
j_gene: TRBJ2-6
CDR3nt: TGCGCCAGCAGCCAGGGGTTTGACAGGGGGCTAGGAGGGGCCAACGTCCTGACTTTC
CDR3aa: CASSQGFDRGLGGANVLTF

v_gene: TRBV4-3
d_gene: NA
abundance: NA
j_gene: TRBJ2-7
CDR3nt: TGCGCCAGCAGCCAAGATAGTAGCGGTGGGTCCTACGAGCAGTACTTC
CDR3aa: CASSQDSSGGSYEQYF

v_gene: TRBV2
d_gene: TRBD1
abundance: NA
j_gene: TRBJ2-5
CDR3nt: TGTGCCAGCAGTGAGTTACCAGGGGGAGAGACCCAGTACTTC
CDR3aa: CASSELPGGETQYF

v_gene: TRBV5-1
d_gene: NA
abundance: NA
j_gene: TRBJ2-7
CDR3nt: TGCGCCAGCAGCTTGAATCAGGGCCACGAGCAGTACTTC
CDR3aa: CASSLNQGHEQYF

v_gene: TRBV5-1
d_gene: NA
abundance: few
j_gene: TRBJ2-3
CDR3nt: TGCGCCAGCAGCCCGGAGGGGAGCCGGAGCACAGATACGCAGTATTTT
CDR3aa: CASSPEGSRSTDTQYF

v_gene: TRBV7-7
d_gene: TRBD2
abundance: NA
j_gene: TRBJ2-5
CDR3nt: TGTGCTAGCAGCTTGGGGGGGCAAGAGACCCAGTACTTC
CDR3aa: CASSLGGQETQYF

v_gene: TRBV5-4
d_gene: NA
abundance: NA
j_gene: TRBJ2-5
CDR3nt: TGTGCCAGCACCAAGACAGCAGCCAATCAAGAGACCCAGTACTTC
CDR3aa: CASTKTAANQETQYF

v_gene: TRBV6-1
d_gene: TRBD1
abundance: NA
j_gene: TRBJ2-7
CDR3nt: TGTGCCAGCAGTGTCTCCGGGACAGCAAACTCCTACGAGCAGTACTTC
CDR3aa: CASSVSGTANSYEQYF

v_gene: TRBV5-4
d_gene: TRBD1
abundance: once
j_gene: TRBJ1-2
CDR3nt: TGTGCCAGCACCCGGACAGGGGTAAAGTATGGCTACACCTTC
CDR3aa: CASTRTGVKYGYTF

v_gene: TRBV15
d_gene: NA
abundance: NA
j_gene: TRBJ1-3
CDR3nt: TGTGCCACCAGCAGAGATCTGTCAGCTGGAAACACCATATATTTT
CDR3aa: CATSRDLSAGNTIYF